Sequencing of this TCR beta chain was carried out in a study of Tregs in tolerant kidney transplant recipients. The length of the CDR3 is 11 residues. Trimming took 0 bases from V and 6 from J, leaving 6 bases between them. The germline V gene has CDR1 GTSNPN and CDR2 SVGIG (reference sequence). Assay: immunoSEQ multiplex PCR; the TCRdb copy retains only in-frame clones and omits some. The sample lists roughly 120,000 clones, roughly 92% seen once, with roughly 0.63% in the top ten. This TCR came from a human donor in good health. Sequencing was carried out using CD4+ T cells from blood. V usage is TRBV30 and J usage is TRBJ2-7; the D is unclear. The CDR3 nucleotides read TGTGCCTGGAGTGTCATGGGCGAGCAGTACTTC. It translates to CAWSVMGEQYF.